The 16 T cell receptor beta chains below come from one sample, sequenced in a study of OX40 agonist ivuxolimab in advanced cancers. Here immunoSEQ multiplex PCR was the method, and the copy in TCRdb shows in-frame clones only, minus some. The repertoire holds 65,000 to 100,000 clones, with roughly 91% as singletons. Sequencing was performed on CD4+ or CD8+ T cells sorted from blood, taken in a trial of the OX40 agonist ivuxolimab. These receptors all stem from an adult with an advanced solid tumor such as melanoma, head and neck, liver or kidney cancer.

The genes are TRBV30 and TRBJ1-2; D is perhaps TRBD1 (6 bases). Germline V lookup: CDR1 GTSNPN, CDR2 SVGIG (reference sequence). V was cut by 4 bases and J by 6 bases, with 18 bases left in between. This CDR3 has 14 residues. The CDR3: CAWTRSQGLNGYTF. Written as DNA, the CDR3 is TGTGCCTGGACGCGGTCTCAGGGGCTAAATGGCTACACCTTC.

The chain has TRBV19 and TRBJ2-1; 9 bases align to TRBD2. Germline V gives CDR1 LNHDA, CDR2 SQIVND (reference sequence). The V and J ends lost 9 bases and 12 bases, in that order; junction bases with no gene match: 15. The CDR3 runs to 14 residues. This CDR3 reads CASASSGVPLWQFF. In DNA, the CDR3 is TGTGCCAGCGCTTCTAGCGGGGTCCCCCTCTGGCAGTTCTTC.

The gene calls are TRBV28 and TRBJ1-2; unclear D gene. CDR3 size: 16 residues. CDR1 MDHEN and CDR2 SYDVKM come from the germline V gene. The V end was cut by 6 bases, the J end by 4 bases, with 21 bases between. The chain's CDR3 is CASRPLFLRAAYGYTF. As DNA, the CDR3 is TGTGCCAGCAGGCCTCTCTTCCTCCGGGCAGCCTATGGCTACACCTTC.

This rearrangement joins TRBV19 to TRBJ2-2; D is undetermined. The V gene lost 7 bases and the J gene lost 5 bases, with 17 bases spanning the gap. Germline assignment: CDR1 LNHDA and CDR2 SQIVND (reference sequence). This CDR3 spans 15 amino acids. CDR3: CASKYPLGETGELFF. CDR3 nucleotide sequence: TGTGCCAGTAAATATCCGCTAGGAGAAACCGGGGAGCTGTTTTTT.

The rearrangement links TRBV15 to TRBJ1-1; D uncertain. Germline CDR1 reads LNHNV; CDR2 reads YYDKDF (reference sequence). V was pared by 5 bases and J by 1 base, with 5 bases between. The CDR3 loop spans 12 amino acids. The CDR3 DNA follows: TGTGCCACCAGCGGCAAGAACACTGAAGCTTTCTTT. As protein: CATSGKNTEAFF.

This clone showed up just a few times. The chain couples TRBV11-3 to TRBJ1-3; 7 bases are a match to TRBD1. Germline loops: CDR1 SGHNT, CDR2 YENEEA. Trimming removed 3 bases from V and 7 bases from J; junction bases left unmatched: 15. This CDR3 comprises 17 residues. The CDR3 bases are TGTGCCAGCAGCTTGGGGGCCCCGGGACAGAAGGAGAACACCATATATTTT. Translation gives CASSLGAPGQKENTIYF. The full variable domain, rest sourced from reference TRBV11-3 and TRBJ1-3, is EAGVVQSPRYKIIEKKQPVAFWCNPISGHNTLYWYLQNLGQGPELLIRYENEEAVDDSQLPKDRFSAERLKGVDSTLKIQPAELGDSAVYLCASSLGAPGQKENTIYFGEGSWLTVV.

V usage is TRBV2 and J usage is TRBJ2-3; D is possibly TRBD1 (5 bases). Trimming removed 4 bases at V and 2 bases at J, with 16 bases between. CDR1 is SNHLY and CDR2 is FYNNEI in the germline V gene. The CDR3 is made up of 16 amino acids. CDR3 amino acids: CASSAASGSVTDTQYF. CDR3 nucleotide sequence: TGTGCCAGCAGTGCTGCGTCAGGGTCTGTCACAGATACGCAGTATTTT.

This chain joins TRBV7-9 and TRBJ2-6; perhaps TRBD2 as D (6 bases). Looked up from germline, CDR1 is SEHNR and CDR2 is FQNEAQ (reference sequence). The CDR3 extends over 15 amino acids. V was pared by 4 bases and J by 0 bases, with 7 bases between. This chain's CDR3 is CASSSGVSGANVLTF. The CDR3, as DNA: TGTGCCAGCAGCTCGGGGGTCTCTGGGGCCAACGTCCTGACTTTC.

The sample holds one count of this clone. V gene TRBV19 combines with J gene TRBJ1-3; perhaps TRBD1 as D (6 bases). The CDR3 consists of 16 residues. The V and J ends lost 0 bases and 3 bases respectively, with 12 bases between them. Germline assignment: CDR1 LNHDA and CDR2 SQIVND (reference sequence). The CDR3 sequence is CASSIEGHGGGNTIYF. DNA of the CDR3: TGTGCCAGTAGTATAGAGGGACACGGTGGTGGAAACACCATATATTTT.

The chain is built from TRBV6-6 and TRBJ2-7; 7 nucleotides line up with TRBD2. Trimming cost V 0 bases and J 4 bases; bases outside gene matches: 6. Per the germline V gene, CDR1 is MNHNY and CDR2 is SVGAGI (reference sequence). CDR3 length: 15 residues. The CDR3 nucleotides are TGTGCCAGCAGTTACTCAACGGGGGGAGGGTACGAGCAGTACTTC. This gives the protein CASSYSTGGGYEQYF.

The V gene is TRBV7-9, the J gene TRBJ2-3; either TRBD1 or TRBD2 may fit D (5 bases each). In germline, CDR1 is SEHNR, CDR2 FQNEAQ (reference sequence). This CDR3 region has 12 residues. The CDR3 sequence: CASRGPTDTQYF. In DNA, the CDR3 is TGTGCGAGTCGGGGCCCCACAGATACGCAGTATTTT.

CDR3 residues: CASSPDRGGSSYNEQFF. As DNA, the CDR3 is TGTGCCAGCAGCCCCGATCGGGGGGGAAGCTCCTACAATGAGCAGTTCTTC. The rearrangement links TRBV7-8 to TRBJ2-1; 8 bases are a match to TRBD2. Germline V CDR1 and CDR2: SGHVS, FQNEAQ. V trimming: 5 bases; J trimming: 0 bases; junction bases outside the gene matches: 9. There are 17 residues in the CDR3.

The chain joins TRBV7-9 to TRBJ2-5; 9 bases map to TRBD1. Germline CDR1 SEHNR, CDR2 FQNEAQ (reference sequence). With 1 base clipped from V and 2 bases from J, the junction kept 8 bases outside the gene matches. The CDR3 has 17 residues. CDR3 sequence (DNA): TGTGCCAGCAGCTTAGAGGGACAGGGACGGAGGCAAGAGACCCAGTACTTC. This gives the protein CASSLEGQGRRQETQYF.

The chain combines TRBV25-1 with TRBJ2-5; TRBD2 aligns across 9 bases. Germline V lookup: CDR1 MGHDK, CDR2 SYGVNS. The CDR3 extends over 14 amino acids. After removal of 7 bases from V and 7 bases from J, the junction contained 10 bases not matched to a gene. CDR3: CASTLAGPTGTQYF. The DNA for the CDR3 is TGTGCCAGCACCCTAGCGGGGCCTACGGGGACCCAGTACTTC.

The V and J genes are TRBV5-4 and TRBJ1-6; D is uncertain. CDR1 is SGHNT, CDR2 YYREEE, per germline (reference sequence). V was trimmed by 2 bases and J by 3 bases, leaving 12 bases between them. This CDR3 region has 16 residues. The CDR3 reads CASSFQPNSYNSPLHF. The CDR3, as DNA: TGTGCCAGCAGCTTTCAACCTAACAGCTATAATTCACCCCTCCACTTT.

The chain employs TRBV19 and TRBJ2-1; D is tentatively TRBD1 or TRBD2 (5 bases each). Germline CDR1 is LNHDA and CDR2 is SQIVND (reference sequence). The length of the CDR3 is 14 residues. V shed 10 bases and J shed 9 bases, with 22 bases lying between them. Here the CDR3 DNA reads TGTGCCACTCAGGGTAGACAGCCCGGAGGTGAGCAGTTCTTC. This gives the protein CATQGRQPGGEQFF.